This T cell receptor (beta chain) emerged from a study of blood T cell repertoires in COVID-19. On the study more broadly: The analysed material was cDNA or gDNA that came from T cells, B-cell-depleted T cells, or PBMCs.

The V end was cut by 8 bases, the J end by 1 base, with 14 bases between. From germline, CDR1 is SNHLY and CDR2 FYNNEI. CDR3 length equals 14 residues. Under the authors' procedure: For nucleated cells, counts were estimated from reference gene primer amplification. This table comes from immunoSEQ multiplex PCR, and its TCRdb copy is limited to in-frame clones, with some not included. From that table come the V and J calls and clone size; the DNA was used to work out D and trimming. The sample includes roughly 460,000 clones, 70% to 90% of them seen just once. What was sequenced was peripheral blood. The chain joins TRBV2 to TRBJ1-1, with a possible D match to TRBD1 (5 bases). The TCR comes from a man aged 18 to 35 with COVID-19, enrolled during active disease. The CDR3 protein is CASCLTDQNTEAFF. In DNA, the CDR3 is TGTGCCAGCTGTCTGACAGACCAGAACACTGAAGCTTTCTTT. The full variable domain, completed using reference TRBV2 and TRBJ1-1, is EPEVTQTPSHQVTQMGQEVILRCVPISNHLYFYWYRQILGQKVEFLVSFYNNEISEKSEIFDDQFSVERPDGSNFTLKIRSTKLEDSAMYFCASCLTDQNTEAFFGQGTRLTVV.